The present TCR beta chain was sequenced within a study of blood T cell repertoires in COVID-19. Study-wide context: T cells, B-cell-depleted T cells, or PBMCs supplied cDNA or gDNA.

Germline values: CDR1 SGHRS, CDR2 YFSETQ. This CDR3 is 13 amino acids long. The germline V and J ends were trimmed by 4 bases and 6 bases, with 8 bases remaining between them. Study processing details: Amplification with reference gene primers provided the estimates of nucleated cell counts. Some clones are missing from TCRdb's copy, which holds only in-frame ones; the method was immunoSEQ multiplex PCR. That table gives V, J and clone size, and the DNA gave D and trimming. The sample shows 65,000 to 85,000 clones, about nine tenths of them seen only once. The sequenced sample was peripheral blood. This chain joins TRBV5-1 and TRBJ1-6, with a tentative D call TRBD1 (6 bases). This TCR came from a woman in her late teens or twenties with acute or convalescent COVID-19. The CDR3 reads CASSRTVNSPLHF. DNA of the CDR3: TGCGCCAGCAGCCGGACAGTTAATTCACCCCTCCACTTT. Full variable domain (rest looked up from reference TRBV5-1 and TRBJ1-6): KAGVTQTPRYLIKTRGQQVTLSCSPISGHRSVSWYQQTPGQGLQFLFEYFSETQRNKGNFPGRFSGRQFSNSRSEMNVSTLELGDSALYLCASSRTVNSPLHFGNGTRLTVT.